Here is one T cell receptor (beta chain) with its context. The target antigen is unknown. TCRdb reprocessed the 5' RACE reads via MiXCR and lists one record per CDR3 protein. This sample yields around 280,000 distinct CDR3 sequences, of which under 9% are seen a single time; more than 2% belongs to the top ten. The data belong to a study of identical twins. Broader study findings: Abundant cord blood beta clonotypes carried fewer insertions; memory repertoires showed none.

Trimming at V came to 3 bases and at J to 6 bases, leaving 5 bases not matched to a gene. CDR1 is DFQATT, CDR2 SNEGSKA, per germline (reference sequence). This CDR3 has 13 amino acids. These records were also assigned to another study, of yellow fever vaccine responses in identical twins.

What was sequenced was memory (CD45RO+) T cells sorted from blood. The rearrangement links TRBV20-1 to TRBJ1-5; TRBD1 matches 7 bases. This sequence originates from a woman aged 18-29 years in good health. The CDR3 nucleotides are TGCAGTGCTAGGGAGGGGGCAGGTCAGCCCCAGCATTTT. Protein product: CSAREGAGQPQHF.